A selection of T cell receptor beta chains follows, all from one sample in a study of beta chain features in type 1 diabetes. The method was immunoSEQ multiplex PCR; TCRdb's version includes in-frame clones alone and lacks a portion of them. This table holds some 500,000 clones, roughly 10% found once. Sequenced material: naive CD4+ T cells from blood. Receptors originate from a woman between 18 and 29 years old in good health. The CDR3 runs from the conserved cysteine through the conserved F or W. Fields, in order: V gene, D gene, clone size, J gene, CDR3 length, CDR3 protein, CDR3 DNA. The D gene is left open where the match is weak. Size is stated for part of the rows, as once, few or many counts, or as a class when the clone is expanded.

V: TRBV7-2
D: NA
size: NA
J: TRBJ2-5
length: 14
CDR3: CASSSGPAIETQYF
DNA: TGTGCCAGCAGCTCAGGACCAGCAATTGAGACCCAGTACTTC

V: TRBV15
D: TRBD1
size: NA
J: TRBJ1-2
length: 14
CDR3: CATSREQGLYGYTF
DNA: TGTGCCACCAGCAGAGAACAGGGGCTATATGGCTACACCTTC

V: TRBV10-3
D: NA
size: NA
J: TRBJ2-3
length: 13
CDR3: CAISESYEDTQYF
DNA: TGTGCCATCAGTGAGTCTTATGAGGATACGCAGTATTTT

V: TRBV13
D: NA
size: NA
J: TRBJ1-3
length: 16
CDR3: CASSLVRGRSGNTIYF
DNA: TGTGCCAGCAGCTTAGTCAGGGGCCGGTCTGGAAACACCATATATTTT

V: TRBV4-2
D: NA
size: once
J: TRBJ2-3
length: 18
CDR3: CASSQDRFAGMGTDTQYF
DNA: TGTGCCAGCAGCCAAGATCGGTTTGCGGGAATGGGCACAGATACGCAGTATTTT

V: TRBV2
D: NA
size: few
J: TRBJ1-2
length: 11
CDR3: CASSSNMGYTF
DNA: TGTGCCAGCAGTTCGAATATGGGCTACACCTTC

V: TRBV7-8
D: NA
size: NA
J: TRBJ1-1
length: 15
CDR3: CASSPVVWTAGEAFF
DNA: TGTGCCAGCAGCCCCGTGGTTTGGACAGCCGGTGAAGCTTTCTTT

V: TRBV28
D: NA
size: few
J: TRBJ1-2
length: 14
CDR3: CASSLDRSDYGYTF
DNA: TGTGCCAGCAGCCTTGACAGGAGCGACTATGGCTACACCTTC

V: TRBV29-1
D: NA
size: few
J: TRBJ1-4
length: 13
CDR3: CSVVPRDNEKLFF
DNA: TGCAGCGTTGTCCCAAGGGATAATGAAAAACTGTTTTTT

V: TRBV19
D: TRBD1
size: few
J: TRBJ2-7
length: 14
CDR3: CASSTLQGTYEQYF
DNA: TGTGCCAGTAGTACCCTACAGGGGACCTACGAGCAGTACTTC

V: TRBV10-3
D: NA
size: NA
J: TRBJ1-2
length: 14
CDR3: CAISETVGSGGYTF
DNA: TGTGCCATCAGTGAGACGGTGGGGTCTGGTGGCTACACCTTC

V: TRBV14
D: TRBD2
size: few
J: TRBJ2-3
length: 15
CDR3: CASSLQAGGPNTQYF
DNA: TGTGCCAGCAGCCTTCAAGCGGGGGGGCCGAATACGCAGTATTTT

V: TRBV9
D: NA
size: NA
J: TRBJ2-1
length: 14
CDR3: CASSATGSYNEQFF
DNA: TGTGCCAGCAGCGCAACGGGCTCCTACAATGAGCAGTTCTTC

V: TRBV2
D: NA
size: few
J: TRBJ1-1
length: 11
CDR3: CASSGGTEAFF
DNA: TGTGCCAGCAGTGGGGGGACAGAAGCTTTCTTT

V: TRBV2
D: TRBD2
size: NA
J: TRBJ2-7
length: 13
CDR3: CASSGLASGVKYF
DNA: TGTGCCAGCAGTGGGTTGGCTAGCGGGGTGAAGTACTTC

V: TRBV4-3
D: NA
size: NA
J: TRBJ1-2
length: 15
CDR3: CASSQDPMGTGGYTF
DNA: TGCGCCAGCAGCCAAGATCCCATGGGGACTGGTGGCTACACCTTC

V: TRBV15
D: NA
size: NA
J: TRBJ1-2
length: 14
CDR3: CATSGVTVPYGYTF
DNA: TGTGCCACCAGCGGAGTCACAGTCCCCTATGGCTACACCTTC

V: TRBV2
D: NA
size: few
J: TRBJ1-1
length: 13
CDR3: CASSDRGNTEAFF
DNA: TGTGCCAGCAGTGATAGAGGGAACACTGAAGCTTTCTTT

V: TRBV11-2
D: NA
size: NA
J: TRBJ2-1
length: 15
CDR3: CASSLWALGYNEQFF
DNA: TGTGCCAGCAGCTTATGGGCACTGGGGTACAATGAGCAGTTCTTC

V: TRBV14
D: TRBD2
size: NA
J: TRBJ2-7
length: 17
CDR3: CASSQYLFGGRLYEQYF
DNA: TGTGCCAGCAGCCAATACCTTTTTGGCGGGAGGCTCTACGAGCAGTACTTC

V: TRBV29-1
D: NA
size: few
J: TRBJ2-3
length: 13
CDR3: CLEWRPGTDTQYF
DNA: TGCCTGGAGTGGCGGCCGGGGACAGATACGCAGTATTTT

V: TRBV7-8
D: NA
size: few
J: TRBJ2-1
length: 20
CDR3: CASSLVSTAPAGVLYNEQFF
DNA: TGTGCCAGCAGCTTAGTATCCACTGCCCCCGCAGGGGTCCTCTACAATGAGCAGTTCTTC

V: TRBV7-2
D: NA
size: NA
J: TRBJ2-2
length: 16
CDR3: CASSLTGGSNTGELFF
DNA: TGTGCCAGCAGCTTAACAGGAGGCTCCAACACCGGGGAGCTGTTTTTT

V: TRBV6-5
D: NA
size: NA
J: TRBJ2-2
length: 14
CDR3: CASSYRDMSGELFF
DNA: TGTGCCAGCAGTTACCGGGACATGAGCGGGGAGCTGTTTTTT

V: TRBV30
D: NA
size: NA
J: TRBJ2-7
length: 12
CDR3: CAWSVQGFEQYF
DNA: TGTGCCTGGAGTGTACAAGGGTTCGAGCAGTACTTC

V: TRBV7-2
D: NA
size: NA
J: TRBJ1-2
length: 13
CDR3: CASSLIPSYGYTF
DNA: TGTGCCAGCAGCTTAATCCCCAGTTATGGCTACACCTTC

V: TRBV10-3
D: TRBD2
size: NA
J: TRBJ2-1
length: 14
CDR3: CAIRGLAGGDEQFF
DNA: TGTGCCATCAGGGGACTAGCGGGGGGTGATGAGCAGTTCTTC

V: TRBV25-1
D: NA
size: few
J: TRBJ1-4
length: 16
CDR3: CASSEYAASTNEKLFF
DNA: TGTGCCAGCAGTGAATATGCGGCGAGTACTAATGAAAAACTGTTTTTT

V: TRBV27
D: NA
size: NA
J: TRBJ2-5
length: 13
CDR3: CASSLSRQTSQYF
DNA: TGTGCCAGCAGTTTATCCCGACAGACTTCACAGTACTTC

V: TRBV29-1
D: NA
size: few
J: TRBJ1-1
length: 13
CDR3: CSVGRGMNTEAFF
DNA: TGCAGCGTTGGGAGGGGAATGAACACTGAAGCTTTCTTT

V: TRBV5-6
D: TRBD2
size: NA
J: TRBJ2-1
length: 15
CDR3: CASSLGASGRHEQFF
DNA: TGTGCCAGCAGCTTGGGTGCTAGCGGGAGGCATGAGCAGTTCTTC

V: TRBV4-3
D: NA
size: few
J: TRBJ2-5
length: 13
CDR3: CASSQEAPGTQYF
DNA: TGCGCCAGCAGCCAAGAGGCGCCCGGGACCCAGTACTTC

V: TRBV7-2
D: TRBD2
size: few
J: TRBJ2-7
length: 16
CDR3: CASSLEGASGTYEQYF
DNA: TGTGCCAGCAGCTTAGAGGGGGCTAGCGGGACCTACGAGCAGTACTTC

V: TRBV4-1
D: NA
size: few
J: TRBJ2-3
length: 14
CDR3: CASSQEFVTDTQYF
DNA: TGCGCCAGCAGCCAAGAGTTCGTCACAGATACGCAGTATTTT

V: TRBV7-2
D: NA
size: NA
J: TRBJ2-1
length: 16
CDR3: CASSHLGWGKNTEQFF
DNA: TGTGCCAGCAGCCACCTCGGGTGGGGGAAAAACACCGAGCAGTTCTTC

V: TRBV16
D: TRBD1
size: few
J: TRBJ2-3
length: 15
CDR3: CASSYMEQGATTQYF
DNA: TGTGCCAGCAGTTACATGGAACAGGGGGCTACAACGCAGTATTTT

V: TRBV30
D: NA
size: few
J: TRBJ1-1
length: 12
CDR3: CAQGGGNTEAFF
DNA: TGTGCCCAAGGCGGGGGGAACACTGAAGCTTTCTTT